The rows below give T cell receptor beta chains drawn from one sample of a study of blood T cell repertoires in COVID-19. Only in-frame clones appear in the TCRdb table, and some are missing; sequencing was by immunoSEQ multiplex PCR. The table shows approximately 50,000 clones, with roughly nine tenths occurring only once. The sample consisted of peripheral blood. The receptors shown here come from a human donor in a cohort sampled during active COVID-19. Both conserved end residues are part of each CDR3. The D gene is left open where the match is weak. Rows may omit the clone size; those that give it use once, few, many or a size class.

d_call clone_size j_call v_call cdr3_aa cdr3_nt
. few TRBJ2-5 TRBV7-6 CASSFGGKSQETQYF TGTGCCAGCAGCTTCGGGGGAAAGAGTCAAGAGACCCAGTACTTC
TRBD1 . TRBJ2-7 TRBV5-6 CASSRTRDSEQYF TGTGCCAGCAGCCGGACCCGGGACAGCGAGCAGTACTTC
TRBD1 . TRBJ2-1 TRBV10-2 CASSRTGSGGEQFF TGCGCCAGCAGTAGGACAGGGTCAGGCGGTGAGCAGTTCTTC
. . TRBJ1-1 TRBV13 CASSLGAGNTEAFF TGTGCCAGCAGCTTGGGGGCAGGGAACACTGAAGCTTTCTTT
. . TRBJ2-6 TRBV9 CASSPTVGGANVLTF TGTGCCAGCAGCCCGACGGTCGGGGGGGCCAACGTCCTGACTTTC
. . TRBJ1-1 TRBV3-1/TRBV3-2 CASSQVVTEAFF TGTGCCAGCAGCCAAGTAGTCACTGAAGCTTTCTTT
TRBD1 . TRBJ1-5 TRBV19 CASSSPGQGGNQPQHF TGTGCCAGTAGTTCACCGGGACAGGGAGGCAATCAGCCCCAGCATTTT
TRBD1 . TRBJ1-2 TRBV4-3 CASSQEGRGHRGNYGYTF TGCGCCAGCAGCCAAGAGGGGAGAGGCCACAGGGGGAACTATGGCTACACCTTC
TRBD1 . TRBJ2-1 TRBV28 CASWPRPGQGSNEQFF TGTGCCAGCTGGCCCAGACCGGGACAGGGGTCCAATGAGCAGTTCTTC
. medium-sized TRBJ1-4 TRBV5-6 CASSLVGEEEKLFF TGTGCCAGCAGCTTGGTGGGGGAGGAGGAAAAACTGTTTTTT
. . TRBJ2-5 TRBV7-2 CASSLRHRGGKKQETQYF TGTGCCAGCAGCTTGAGACACAGGGGAGGAAAGAAACAAGAGACCCAGTACTTC
TRBD2 . TRBJ2-1 TRBV4-2 CASSQDLPSGVDEQFF TGTGCCAGCAGCCAAGATCTTCCTAGCGGGGTTGATGAGCAGTTCTTC
. . TRBJ1-2 TRBV15 CATSRAEAGYTF TGTGCCACCAGCAGAGCCGAGGCTGGCTACACCTTC
. . TRBJ1-5 TRBV3-1/TRBV3-2 CASSQDRSGGMPQHF TGTGCCAGCAGCCAAGACAGATCGGGGGGGATGCCCCAGCATTTT
. . TRBJ2-1 TRBV4-2 CASSQEGPRLFF TGTGCCAGCAGCCAAGAGGGTCCCAGGTTGTTCTTC
TRBD1 . TRBJ2-7 TRBV19 CASSIPGGTGRNEQYF TGTGCCAGTAGTATACCAGGAGGGACAGGGAGGAACGAGCAGTACTTC
TRBD1 . TRBJ2-6 TRBV9 CASSPTTGVASGANVLTF TGTGCCAGCAGCCCGACGACAGGGGTAGCGTCTGGGGCCAACGTCCTGACTTTC
. . TRBJ2-7 TRBV5-5 CASSFLLTYEQYF TGTGCCAGCAGCTTTCTATTGACCTACGAGCAGTACTTC
. . TRBJ2-7 TRBV28 CASSGRAYEQYF TGTGCCAGCTCTGGCAGGGCGTACGAGCAGTACTTC
. few TRBJ1-1 TRBV12-3/TRBV12-4 CASSLRSATEAFF TGTGCCAGCAGTTTAAGGAGTGCGACTGAAGCTTTCTTT
TRBD2 . TRBJ2-7 TRBV7-2 CASSLGGGRGGYEQYF TGTGCCAGCAGCTTAGGCGGGGGGCGGGGTGGCTACGAGCAGTACTTC
. once TRBJ2-5 TRBV5-4 CASSHSSVGETQYF TGTGCCAGCAGCCATTCTAGCGTAGGAGAGACCCAGTACTTC
. . TRBJ2-4 TRBV3-1/TRBV3-2 CASSDAGVLDIQYF TGTGCCAGCAGTGACGCAGGGGTTTTGGACATTCAGTACTTC
. once TRBJ2-1 TRBV18 CASSPQAGEPYNEQFF TGTGCCAGCTCACCACAGGCAGGGGAACCCTACAATGAGCAGTTCTTC
. . TRBJ2-3 TRBV5-1 CASSAGDRRTDTQYF TGCGCCAGCAGCGCCGGAGACAGACGCACAGATACGCAGTATTTT
TRBD2 . TRBJ2-3 TRBV11-1 CASSFIAGISTDTQYF TGTGCCAGCAGCTTTATAGCGGGGATAAGCACAGATACGCAGTATTTT
TRBD1 . TRBJ1-5 TRBV6-6 CASSNPGQGNQPQHF TGTGCCAGCAGTAACCCGGGACAGGGCAATCAGCCCCAGCATTTT
. . TRBJ2-7 TRBV19 CASSTAGGTALYEQYF TGTGCCAGTAGTACGGCCGGCGGGACAGCTCTCTACGAGCAGTACTTC
. . TRBJ2-1 TRBV4-2 CASSQDSRGPGNNEQFF TGTGCCAGCAGCCAAGATTCGCGGGGGCCTGGGAACAATGAGCAGTTCTTC
. . TRBJ2-3 TRBV2 CASTPQDTQYF TGTGCCAGCACTCCTCAGGATACGCAGTATTTT
. . TRBJ2-1 TRBV9 CASSVESSLGGRYNEQFF TGTGCCAGCAGCGTAGAGAGTAGCCTGGGGGGACGTTACAATGAGCAGTTCTTC
. . TRBJ2-7 TRBV28 CASSSYLRGHEQYF TGTGCCAGCAGTTCATATCTCAGGGGCCACGAGCAGTACTTC
. . TRBJ2-7 TRBV6-2/TRBV6-3 CASSSRRGMAYEQYF TGTGCCAGCAGTTCCCGGAGGGGAATGGCCTACGAGCAGTACTTC